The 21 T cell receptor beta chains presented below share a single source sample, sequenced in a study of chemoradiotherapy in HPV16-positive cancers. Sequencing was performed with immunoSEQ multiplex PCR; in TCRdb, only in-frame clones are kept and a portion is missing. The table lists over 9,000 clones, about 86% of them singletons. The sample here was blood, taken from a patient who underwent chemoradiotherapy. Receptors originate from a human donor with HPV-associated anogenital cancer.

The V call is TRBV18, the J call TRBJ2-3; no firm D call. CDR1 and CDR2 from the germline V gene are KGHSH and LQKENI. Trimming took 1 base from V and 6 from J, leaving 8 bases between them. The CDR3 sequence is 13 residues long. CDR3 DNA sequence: TGTGCCAGCTCACCACATGAAAGGGATACGCAGTATTTT. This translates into CASSPHERDTQYF.

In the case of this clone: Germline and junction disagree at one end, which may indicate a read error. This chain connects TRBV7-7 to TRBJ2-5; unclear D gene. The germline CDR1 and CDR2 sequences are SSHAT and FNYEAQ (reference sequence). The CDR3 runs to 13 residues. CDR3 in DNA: TGTGCTAGCAGCACCAACTGGCAAGAGACCCAGTACTTC. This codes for CASSTNWQETQYF.

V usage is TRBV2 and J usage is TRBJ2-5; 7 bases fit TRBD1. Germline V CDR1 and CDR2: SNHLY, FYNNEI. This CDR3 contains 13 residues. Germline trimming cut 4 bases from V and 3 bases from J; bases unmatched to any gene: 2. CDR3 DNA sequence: TGTGCCAGCAGTGGGGACAGAAAAGAGACCCAGTACTTC. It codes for CASSGDRKETQYF.

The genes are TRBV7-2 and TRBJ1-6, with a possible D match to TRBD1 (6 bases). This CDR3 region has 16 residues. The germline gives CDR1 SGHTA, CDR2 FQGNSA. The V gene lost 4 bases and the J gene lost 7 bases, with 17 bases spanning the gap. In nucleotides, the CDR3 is TGTGCCAGCAGCTCCTCTTTGGGGGCGCGGAATTCACCCCTCCACTTT. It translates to CASSSSLGARNSPLHF. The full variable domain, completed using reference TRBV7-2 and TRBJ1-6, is GAGVSQSPSNKVTEKGKDVELRCDPISGHTALYWYRQSLGQGLEFLIYFQGNSAPDKSGLPSDRFSAERTGGSVSTLTIQRTQQEDSAVYLCASSSSLGARNSPLHFGNGTRLTVT.

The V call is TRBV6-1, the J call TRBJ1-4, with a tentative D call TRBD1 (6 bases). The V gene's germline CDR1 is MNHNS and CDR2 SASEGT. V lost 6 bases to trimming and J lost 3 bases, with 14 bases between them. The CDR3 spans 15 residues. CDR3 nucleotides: TGTGCCAGCAGCGCCGGGGGCTCTCCTAATGAAAAACTGTTTTTT. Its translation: CASSAGGSPNEKLFF.

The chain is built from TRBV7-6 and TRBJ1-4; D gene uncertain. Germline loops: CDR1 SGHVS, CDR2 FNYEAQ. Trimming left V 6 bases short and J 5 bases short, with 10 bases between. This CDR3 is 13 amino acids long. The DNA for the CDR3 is TGTGCCAGCAGACCTCGCGGAAATGAAAAACTGTTTTTT. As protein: CASRPRGNEKLFF.

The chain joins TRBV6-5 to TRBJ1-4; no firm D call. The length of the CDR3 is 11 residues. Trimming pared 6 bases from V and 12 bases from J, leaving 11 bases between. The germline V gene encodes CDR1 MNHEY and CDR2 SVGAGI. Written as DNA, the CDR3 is TGTGCCAGCAGGGGATTGAGGCAACTGTTTTTT. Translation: CASRGLRQLFF.

The CDR3 loop reads CASSLGQGILPQPQHF. The DNA of the CDR3 is TGTGCCAGCAGCTTAGGGCAGGGGATCCTTCCTCAGCCCCAGCATTTT. V usage is TRBV7-2 and J usage is TRBJ1-5; D may be TRBD1 (6 bases). Germline assignment: CDR1 SGHTA and CDR2 FQGNSA. Trimming cost V 1 base and J 6 bases, with 16 bases left between them. The CDR3 has 16 amino acids.

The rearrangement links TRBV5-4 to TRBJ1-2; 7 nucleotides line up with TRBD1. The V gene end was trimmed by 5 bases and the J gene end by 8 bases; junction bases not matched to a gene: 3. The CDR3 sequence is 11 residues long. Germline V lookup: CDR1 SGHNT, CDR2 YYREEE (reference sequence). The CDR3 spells CASRQGRGYTF. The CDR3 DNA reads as TGTGCCAGCAGACAGGGGAGAGGCTACACCTTC. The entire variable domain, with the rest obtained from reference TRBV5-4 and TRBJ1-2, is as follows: ETGVTQSPTHLIKTRGQQVTLRCSSQSGHNTVSWYQQALGQGPQFIFQYYREEENGRGNFPPRFSGLQFPNYSSELNVNALELDDSALYLCASRQGRGYTFGSGTRLTVV.

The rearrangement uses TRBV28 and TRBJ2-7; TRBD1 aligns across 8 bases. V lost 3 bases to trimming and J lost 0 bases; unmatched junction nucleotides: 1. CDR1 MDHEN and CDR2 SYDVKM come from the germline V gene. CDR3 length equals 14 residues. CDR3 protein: CASSLGQDSYEQYF. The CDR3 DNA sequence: TGTGCCAGCAGTTTGGGACAGGACTCCTACGAGCAGTACTTC.

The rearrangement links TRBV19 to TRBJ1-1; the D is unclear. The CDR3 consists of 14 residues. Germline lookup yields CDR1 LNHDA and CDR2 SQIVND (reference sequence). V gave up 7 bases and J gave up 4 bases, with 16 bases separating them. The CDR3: CASKPGRSATEAFF. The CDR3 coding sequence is TGTGCCAGTAAGCCGGGCCGCTCTGCCACTGAAGCTTTCTTT. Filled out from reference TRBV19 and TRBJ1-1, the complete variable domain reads DGGITQSPKYLFRKEGQNVTLSCEQNLNHDAMYWYRQDPGQGLRLIYYSQIVNDFQKGDIAEGYSVSREKKESFPLTVTSAQKNPTAFYLCASKPGRSATEAFFGQGTRLTVV.

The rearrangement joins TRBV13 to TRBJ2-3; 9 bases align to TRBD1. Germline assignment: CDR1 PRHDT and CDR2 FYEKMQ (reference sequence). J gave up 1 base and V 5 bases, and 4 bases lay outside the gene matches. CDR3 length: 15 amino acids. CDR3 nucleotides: TGTGCCAGCAGCCAATGGGACAGGGGCACAGATACGCAGTATTTT. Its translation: CASSQWDRGTDTQYF.

In nucleotides, the CDR3 is TGTGCCAGCAGATCCGACATCACTAGCACAGATACGCAGTATTTT. This gives the protein CASRSDITSTDTQYF. The chain employs TRBV6-1 and TRBJ2-3; unclear D gene. V was trimmed by 6 bases and J by 0 bases, leaving 13 bases between them. Germline CDR1 reads MNHNS; CDR2 reads SASEGT. CDR3 length equals 15 residues.

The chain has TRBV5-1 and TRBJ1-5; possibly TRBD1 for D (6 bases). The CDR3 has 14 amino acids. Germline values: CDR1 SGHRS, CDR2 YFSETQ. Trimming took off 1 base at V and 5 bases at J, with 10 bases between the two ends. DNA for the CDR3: TGCGCCAGCAGCTTGAGCGGGGGCCATCAGCCCCAGCATTTT. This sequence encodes CASSLSGGHQPQHF.

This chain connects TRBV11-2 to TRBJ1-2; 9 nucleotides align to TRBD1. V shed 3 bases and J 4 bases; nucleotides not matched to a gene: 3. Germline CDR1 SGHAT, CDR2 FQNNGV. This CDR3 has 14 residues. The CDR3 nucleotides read TGTGCCAGCAGCTTTTCGGACAGGGGCTATGGCTACACCTTC. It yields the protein CASSFSDRGYGYTF.

As DNA, the CDR3 is TGTGCCAGCAGCTCGACAGGGTACCAAGAGACCCAGTACTTC. Protein: CASSSTGYQETQYF. This chain uses TRBV7-6 with TRBJ2-5, with 7 bases identical to TRBD1. J gave up 0 bases and V 4 bases, and 2 bases lay outside the gene matches. CDR3 length equals 14 residues. Germline values: CDR1 SGHVS, CDR2 FNYEAQ.

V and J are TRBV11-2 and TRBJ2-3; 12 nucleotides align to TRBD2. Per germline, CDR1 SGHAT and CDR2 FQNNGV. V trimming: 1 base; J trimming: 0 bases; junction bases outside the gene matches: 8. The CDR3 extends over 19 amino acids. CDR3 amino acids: CASSLVLAGGRASTDTQYF. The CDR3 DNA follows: TGTGCCAGCAGCTTAGTACTAGCGGGGGGACGTGCTAGCACAGATACGCAGTATTTT.

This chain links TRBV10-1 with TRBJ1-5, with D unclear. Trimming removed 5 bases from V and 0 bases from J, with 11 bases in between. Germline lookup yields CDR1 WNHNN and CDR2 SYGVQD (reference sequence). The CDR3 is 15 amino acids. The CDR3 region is CASSPFSYSNQPQHF. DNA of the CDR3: TGCGCCAGCAGTCCCTTTTCCTATAGCAATCAGCCCCAGCATTTT.

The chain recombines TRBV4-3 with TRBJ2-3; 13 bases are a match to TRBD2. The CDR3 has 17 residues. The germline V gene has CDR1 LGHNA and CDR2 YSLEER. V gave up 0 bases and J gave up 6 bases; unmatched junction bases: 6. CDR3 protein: CASSQELAGGPWDTQYF. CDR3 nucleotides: TGCGCCAGCAGCCAAGAACTAGCGGGGGGGCCGTGGGATACGCAGTATTTT.

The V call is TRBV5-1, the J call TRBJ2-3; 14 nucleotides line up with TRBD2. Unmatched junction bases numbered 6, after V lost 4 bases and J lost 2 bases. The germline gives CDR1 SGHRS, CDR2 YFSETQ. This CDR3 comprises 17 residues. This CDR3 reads CASSQTSGGGSTDTQYF. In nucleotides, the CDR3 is TGCGCCAGCAGCCAGACTAGCGGGGGGGGATCCACAGATACGCAGTATTTT.

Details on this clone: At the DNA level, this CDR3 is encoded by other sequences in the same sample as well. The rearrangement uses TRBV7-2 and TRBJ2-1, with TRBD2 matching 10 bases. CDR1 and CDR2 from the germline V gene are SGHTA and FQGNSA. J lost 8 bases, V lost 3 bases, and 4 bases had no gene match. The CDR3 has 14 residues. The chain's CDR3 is CASSLQTSGYEQFF. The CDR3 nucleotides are TGTGCCAGCAGCTTGCAGACTAGCGGGTATGAGCAGTTCTTC.